Each of the 25 T cell receptor beta chains below was sequenced from the same sample in a study of cytomegalovirus exposure and HLA in healthy donors. Primers for the PCR totalled 60 Vbeta and 13 Jbeta. The repertoire was sequenced with immunoSEQ multiplex PCR; TCRdb's copy has only in-frame clones and lacks some. The sample includes 150,000 to 200,000 clones, approximately 70% seen only once; the top ten take 7.1%. Specimen: PBMCs. The receptors derive from a man in his forties in good health and CMV-seropositive.

The chain employs TRBV11-3 and TRBJ2-1, with D perhaps TRBD1 (6 bases). The CDR3 length is 13 residues. Germline V CDR1 and CDR2: SGHNT, YENEEA. The V end lost 5 bases, the J end lost 9 bases, and 14 bases lay between the germline ends. The CDR3 spells CASSPDSVREQFF. The DNA for the CDR3 is TGTGCCAGCAGCCCGGACAGCGTACGTGAGCAGTTCTTC.

This clone was seen just once. The CDR3 DNA follows: TGTGCCAGCAGCGTACTGGGGACAGGGGGCAGCAATGAGCAGTTCTTC. Translation: CASSVLGTGGSNEQFF. The V gene is TRBV9, the J gene TRBJ2-1; 12 bases align to TRBD1. Per the germline V gene, CDR1 is SGDLS and CDR2 is YYNGEE. CDR3 length: 16 amino acids. V was pared by 1 base and J by 6 bases, with 5 bases of the junction left unmatched.

V and J are TRBV25-1 and TRBJ2-4; the match to TRBD2 covers 7 bases. V shed 7 bases and J 8 bases; nucleotides not matched to a gene: 2. The germline gives CDR1 MGHDK, CDR2 SYGVNS. This CDR3 region has 11 residues. The CDR3 here is CASTAGDIQYF. Written as DNA, the CDR3 is TGTGCCAGCACTGCGGGGGACATTCAGTACTTC. Full variable domain (rest looked up from reference TRBV25-1 and TRBJ2-4): EADIYQTPRYLVIGTGKKITLECSQTMGHDKMYWYQQDPGMELHLIHYSYGVNSTEKGDLSSESTVSRIRTEHFPLTLESARPSHTSQYLCASTAGDIQYFGAGTRLSVL.

J is TRBJ1-5 and V is TRBV2; no clear D gene. This CDR3 has 16 amino acids. Trimming removed 1 base from V and 4 bases from J, with 14 bases in between. The germline V gene encodes CDR1 SNHLY and CDR2 FYNNEI. The CDR3 bases are TGTGCCAGCAGTGAAGTGGGTAGAGGTTGGAATCAGCCCCAGCATTTT. Its protein is CASSEVGRGWNQPQHF. Full variable domain (outside the CDR3, taken from reference TRBV2 and TRBJ1-5): EPEVTQTPSHQVTQMGQEVILRCVPISNHLYFYWYRQILGQKVEFLVSFYNNEISEKSEIFDDQFSVERPDGSNFTLKIRSTKLEDSAMYFCASSEVGRGWNQPQHFGDGTRLSIL.

J is TRBJ2-1 and V is TRBV7-9; tentative D call: TRBD2 (7 bases). Trimming removed 0 bases at V and 5 bases at J, with 11 bases between. The CDR3 loop spans 15 amino acids. Germline CDR1 reads SEHNR; CDR2 reads FQNEAQ (reference sequence). The DNA of the CDR3 is TGTGCCAGCAGCTTAGCGGGGGGGCCGGACAATGAGCAGTTCTTC. It codes for CASSLAGGPDNEQFF.

This rearrangement joins TRBV9 to TRBJ2-5, with 10 nucleotides matching TRBD2. The V gene end was trimmed by 3 bases and the J gene end by 2 bases; junction bases not matched to a gene: 1. Germline CDR1 SGDLS, CDR2 YYNGEE. The CDR3 has 14 residues. The DNA of the CDR3 is TGTGCCAGCAGCGAGCGGGGGGGTCAAGAGACCCAGTACTTC. Translating it yields CASSERGGQETQYF. Drawing the rest from reference TRBV9 and TRBJ2-5, the complete variable domain is DSGVTQTPKHLITATGQRVTLRCSPRSGDLSVYWYQQSLDQGLQFLIQYYNGEERAKGNILERFSAQQFPDLHSELNLSSLELGDSALYFCASSERGGQETQYFGPGTRLLVL.

The V and J genes are TRBV5-4 and TRBJ2-2, with D perhaps matching TRBD1 (5 bases). The germline V gene encodes CDR1 SGHNT and CDR2 YYREEE (reference sequence). V lost 2 bases to trimming and J lost 1 base, with 9 bases between them. The CDR3 runs to 15 residues. As DNA, the CDR3 is TGTGCCAGCAGCTTTGGGGCTGTGAACACCGGGGAGCTGTTTTTT. Its protein product is CASSFGAVNTGELFF.

The V gene is TRBV7-2, the J gene TRBJ2-4, with 9 bases matching TRBD1. V gave up 4 bases and J gave up 7 bases; unmatched junction bases: 2. Germline V lookup: CDR1 SGHTA, CDR2 FQGNSA. The CDR3 contains 13 residues. This CDR3 is CASSYRGQNIQYF. DNA of the CDR3: TGTGCCAGCAGCTACAGGGGGCAGAACATTCAGTACTTC.

This chain connects TRBV7-9 to TRBJ2-1; D unresolved. Trimming shortened V by 1 base and J by 5 bases, and 12 bases separated the two germline ends. The CDR3 contains 15 residues. CDR1 and CDR2 from the germline V gene are SEHNR and FQNEAQ (reference sequence). The CDR3 DNA is TGTGCCAGCAGCTTAGTCGGCGGCCGCGACAATGAGCAGTTCTTC. This gives the protein CASSLVGGRDNEQFF.

The CDR3 DNA reads as TGTGCTAGTGGTTTAAGGGACAGGGGGGTTGGTACGCAGTATTTT. Amino acids: CASGLRDRGVGTQYF. The gene calls are TRBV12-5 and TRBJ2-3, with TRBD1 identical over 11 bases. Germline CDR1 is LGHNT and CDR2 is FRNRAP. V lost 3 bases, J lost 8 bases, and 7 bases stayed unmatched. The CDR3 length is 15 residues.

The count of this clone is one. V is TRBV14 and J is TRBJ1-2, with 7 bases aligning to TRBD1. The CDR3 length is 16 residues. Trimming at V came to 1 base and at J to 1 base, leaving 6 bases not matched to a gene. Germline CDR1 and CDR2: SGHDN and FVKESK. CDR3 region: CASSQVGGQVNYGYTF. DNA of the CDR3: TGTGCCAGCAGCCAAGTGGGTGGACAGGTTAACTATGGCTACACCTTC.

The chain links TRBV6-1 to TRBJ1-5, with a weak D call TRBD1 (5 bases). The CDR3 is 14 amino acids. The V gene lost 7 bases and the J gene lost 0 bases, with 10 bases spanning the gap. Germline V lookup: CDR1 MNHNS, CDR2 SASEGT. CDR3 sequence: CASTQGYSNQPQHF. The CDR3 nucleotides are TGTGCCAGCACTCAGGGTTATAGCAATCAGCCCCAGCATTTT.

The sample holds one count of this clone. CDR3 DNA sequence: TGCGCCAGCAGTGAGCATCTGAGGATCATTGTCGACGAGACCCAGTACTTC. This codes for CASSEHLRIIVDETQYF. The chain couples TRBV4-1 to TRBJ2-5, with D hard to call. The germline V gene has CDR1 MGHRA and CDR2 YSYEKL. V was pared by 6 bases and J by 5 bases, with 25 bases between. This CDR3 is built from 17 residues.

The chain employs TRBV5-8 and TRBJ2-7; 8 nucleotides line up with TRBD1. Unmatched junction bases numbered 8, after V lost 1 base and J lost 5 bases. This CDR3 spans 15 amino acids. Germline V gives CDR1 SGHTS, CDR2 YDEGEE. CDR3 residues: CASSLRFHRGDEQYF. DNA for the CDR3: TGTGCCAGCAGCTTGCGATTTCACAGGGGGGACGAGCAGTACTTC.

This rearrangement joins TRBV5-6 to TRBJ1-4; possibly TRBD1 for D (6 bases). Germline CDR1 and CDR2: SGHDT and YYEEEE. Trimming took 1 base from V and 6 from J, leaving 10 bases between them. This CDR3 contains 14 residues. As DNA, the CDR3 is TGTGCCAGCAGCTTGATATACAGGGATGAAAAACTGTTTTTT. This gives the protein CASSLIYRDEKLFF.

The rearrangement joins TRBV4-3 to TRBJ1-1; possible D gene TRBD1, 6 bases. CDR3 size: 15 residues. V was pared by 4 bases and J by 3 bases, with 15 bases between. Germline-derived CDR1 and CDR2 are LGHNA and YSLEER. Here the CDR3 reads CASSRSGQPHTEAFF. CDR3 bases: TGCGCCAGCAGCCGATCGGGACAACCTCACACTGAAGCTTTCTTT.

This rearrangement joins TRBV19 to TRBJ2-2, with D perhaps TRBD2 (5 bases). This CDR3 is built from 14 residues. Trimming left V 7 bases short and J 8 bases short, with 17 bases between. CDR1 LNHDA and CDR2 SQIVND come from the germline V gene (reference sequence). Here the CDR3 DNA reads TGTGCCAGTAACAAACCGGGCCGAGGGGGGGAGCTGTTTTTT. This encodes CASNKPGRGGELFF.

The chain couples TRBV6-1 to TRBJ2-2; 7 bases line up with TRBD1. V gave up 2 bases and J gave up 6 bases; unmatched junction bases: 9. The CDR3 loop spans 16 amino acids. Germline CDR1 reads MNHNS; CDR2 reads SASEGT. The CDR3 sequence: CASSEMIGGGSGELFF. The CDR3 nucleotides read TGTGCCAGCAGTGAAATGATAGGGGGCGGATCCGGGGAGCTGTTTTTT.

V and J are TRBV5-1 and TRBJ2-1, with TRBD1 identical over 11 bases. Looked up from germline, CDR1 is SGHRS and CDR2 is YFSETQ. This CDR3 has 16 residues. Trimming took 0 bases from V and 6 from J; bases not matched to a gene: 5. Here the CDR3 reads CASSLGGGQGGNEQFF. DNA for the CDR3: TGCGCCAGCAGCTTGGGAGGGGGACAGGGGGGCAATGAGCAGTTCTTC.

V gene TRBV11-2 combines with J gene TRBJ1-3, with D tentatively TRBD1 (5 bases). V lost 1 base and J 2 bases, leaving 9 bases between the germline ends. This CDR3 is built from 15 residues. Germline CDR1 reads SGHAT; CDR2 reads FQNNGV. The CDR3 protein is CASSLAGGPGNTIYF. DNA of the CDR3: TGTGCCAGCAGCTTAGCGGGGGGACCTGGAAACACCATATATTTT.

The chain combines TRBV19 with TRBJ1-5; a weak D match, TRBD1 (6 bases). V gave up 7 bases and J gave up 7 bases, with 17 bases separating them. Germline V gives CDR1 LNHDA, CDR2 SQIVND (reference sequence). This CDR3 is built from 14 residues. CDR3 sequence (DNA): TGTGCCAGTAACACAGGGTCGGCTTGGCAGCCCCAGCATTTT. This sequence encodes CASNTGSAWQPQHF.

With respect to this clone: Other nucleotide sequences from this sample produce the same CDR3. The chain recombines TRBV19 with TRBJ2-3; perhaps TRBD2 as D (6 bases). This CDR3 has 16 amino acids. Trimming left V 6 bases short and J 6 bases short, with 22 bases between. Germline CDR1 and CDR2: LNHDA and SQIVND (reference sequence). The CDR3 DNA is TGTGCCAGTAGGGACCCAATTAGCGGAGCTCCGGATACGCAGTATTTT. It translates to CASRDPISGAPDTQYF.

This chain joins TRBV5-1 and TRBJ1-4, with TRBD1 matching 7 bases. With V trimmed by 4 bases and J by 12 bases, 15 bases remained unmatched. The CDR3 loop spans 15 amino acids. In germline, CDR1 is SGHRS, CDR2 YFSETQ. The CDR3 sequence is CASSVHRDSSNELFF. CDR3 nucleotides: TGCGCCAGCAGCGTCCACCGGGACAGCAGTAACGAACTGTTTTTT.

This chain joins TRBV27 and TRBJ1-6; the D is unclear. V lost 3 bases and J 9 bases, leaving 9 bases between the germline ends. This CDR3 spans 13 amino acids. Germline CDR1 reads MNHEY; CDR2 reads SMNVEV (reference sequence). The CDR3 here is CASSLEGSSPLHF. For the CDR3, the DNA is TGTGCCAGCAGTTTGGAAGGGAGTTCACCCCTCCACTTT.

J is TRBJ1-5 and V is TRBV9; no reliable D call. CDR1 SGDLS and CDR2 YYNGEE come from the germline V gene. V was shortened by 2 bases and J by 4 bases, with 10 bases between the two germline ends. The CDR3 runs to 14 residues. In nucleotides, the CDR3 is TGTGCCAGCAGCGTGGTGGCGGATAATCAGCCCCAGCATTTT. It specifies CASSVVADNQPQHF.